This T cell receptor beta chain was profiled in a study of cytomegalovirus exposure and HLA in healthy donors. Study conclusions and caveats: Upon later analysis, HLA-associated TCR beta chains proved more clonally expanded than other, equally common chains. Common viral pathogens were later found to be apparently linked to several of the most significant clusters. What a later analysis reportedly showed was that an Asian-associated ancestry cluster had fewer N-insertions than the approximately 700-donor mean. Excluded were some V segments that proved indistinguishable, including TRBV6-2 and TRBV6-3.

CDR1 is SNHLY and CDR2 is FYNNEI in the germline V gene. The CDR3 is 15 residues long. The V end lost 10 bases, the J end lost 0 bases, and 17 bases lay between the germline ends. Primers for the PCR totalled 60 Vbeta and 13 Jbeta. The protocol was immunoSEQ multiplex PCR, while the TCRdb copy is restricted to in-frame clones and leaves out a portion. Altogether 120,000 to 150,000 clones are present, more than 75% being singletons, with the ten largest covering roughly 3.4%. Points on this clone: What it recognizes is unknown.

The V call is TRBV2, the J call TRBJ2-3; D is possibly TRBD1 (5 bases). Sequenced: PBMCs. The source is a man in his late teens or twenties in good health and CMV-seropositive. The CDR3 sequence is CATHPDRVSTDTQYF. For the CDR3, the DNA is TGTGCCACCCATCCAGACAGAGTTAGCACAGATACGCAGTATTTT. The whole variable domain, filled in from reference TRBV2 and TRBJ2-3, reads EPEVTQTPSHQVTQMGQEVILRCVPISNHLYFYWYRQILGQKVEFLVSFYNNEISEKSEIFDDQFSVERPDGSNFTLKIRSTKLEDSAMYFCATHPDRVSTDTQYFGPGTRLTVL.